The clone carrying this TCR beta chain was detected only a few times. Antigen specificity is unknown. This record comes from a study of post-analysis software for immune sequencing data. This CDR3 has 13 residues. Germline loops: CDR1 SGHRS, CDR2 YFSETQ. V lost 4 bases, J lost 7 bases, and 15 bases lay in between. Study-wide points: By F measure, strong co-clustering occurred among samples prepared in the same batch. Compared with controls, patients had more of about five TRBV segments, including TRBV5-6, TRBV5-1 and TRBV20-1. Multiple sclerosis patients showed significantly lower normalized Chao1 diversity than controls did.

Unique-molecular-identifier-tagged TCR beta cDNA libraries were used. MiXCR, run by TCRdb on the PCR reads, gives a single entry per CDR3 protein. The table shows fewer than 850,000 distinct CDR3 sequences, with around 46% occurring only once. The TCR originated in a girl aged 5-17 years with multiple sclerosis. The material sequenced was blood. J is TRBJ2-7 and V is TRBV5-1, with D tentatively TRBD2 (6 bases). As DNA, the CDR3 is TGCGCCAGCAGCAACCAGACTAGTCGGGAGCAGTACTTC. It specifies CASSNQTSREQYF.